A single sample gave rise to the 22 T cell receptor beta chains below, sequenced in a study of CD8+ T cells in alopecia areata. RNA was extracted and reverse transcribed into cDNA as the sequencing template. Profiled with immunoSEQ multiplex PCR; TCRdb holds only in-frame clones, not every one. The sample lists 150,000 to 200,000 clones; just under 60% were seen once. The sample consisted of CD4+ T cells sorted from blood, taken at week 0. The receptors were sampled from a human donor with alopecia areata.

This clone was picked up a small number of times. CDR3 nucleotides: TGTGCCAGCTCACCAGAGACAGACAGTGGCTACACCTTC. Protein: CASSPETDSGYTF. The chain combines TRBV18 with TRBJ1-2, with D possibly matching TRBD1 (5 bases). Germline V lookup: CDR1 KGHSH, CDR2 LQKENI. This CDR3 is built from 13 residues. V was pared by 2 bases and J by 7 bases, with 11 bases between.

This clone has a count of ten or more. The V gene is TRBV6-5, the J gene TRBJ2-5, with D tentatively TRBD2 (6 bases). The CDR3 consists of 12 residues. Trimming removed 0 bases from V and 7 bases from J, with 6 bases in between. Germline lookup yields CDR1 MNHEY and CDR2 SVGAGI. The CDR3 DNA reads TGTGCCAGCAGTTACTCCGGGGGGACCCAGTACTTC. It is translated as CASSYSGGTQYF.

The chain carries TRBV6-5 and TRBJ2-1, with 12 bases lining up with TRBD2. Germline CDR1 reads MNHEY; CDR2 reads SVGAGI. There are 14 residues in the CDR3. Germline trimming cut 7 bases from V and 4 bases from J; bases unmatched to any gene: 2. CDR3 DNA sequence: TGTGCCAGCAACCTAGCGGGGGGGTACAATGAGCAGTTCTTC. Protein: CASNLAGGYNEQFF.

A single count supports this clone. CDR3 protein: CAWRVPANYGYTF. CDR3 sequence (DNA): TGTGCCTGGAGGGTTCCAGCTAACTATGGCTACACCTTC. This rearrangement joins TRBV30 to TRBJ1-2; the D is unclear. Looked up from germline, CDR1 is GTSNPN and CDR2 is SVGIG (reference sequence). V dropped 3 bases and J dropped 0 bases, with 8 bases sitting between them. The CDR3 sequence is 13 residues long.

The chain links TRBV29-1 to TRBJ2-2, with 7 bases aligning to TRBD2. The CDR3 extends over 14 amino acids. From germline, CDR1 is SQVTM and CDR2 ANQGSEA. V was pared by 1 base and J by 4 bases, with 3 bases of the junction left unmatched. The CDR3 spells CSVEGQRGTGELFF. DNA of the CDR3: TGCAGCGTTGAAGGGCAGCGGGGCACCGGGGAGCTGTTTTTT.

This clone was seen a few times. The chain's CDR3 is CAISSGQWGTEAFF. In DNA, the CDR3 is TGTGCCATCAGTTCGGGACAGTGGGGGACTGAAGCTTTCTTT. J is TRBJ1-1 and V is TRBV10-3, with TRBD1 identical over 7 bases. V shed 5 bases and J 5 bases; nucleotides not matched to a gene: 8. CDR3 length: 14 residues. The V gene's germline CDR1 is ENHRY and CDR2 SYGVKD.

The genes are TRBV2 and TRBJ2-1; D unclear. This CDR3 contains 12 residues. The V gene's germline CDR1 is SNHLY and CDR2 FYNNEI. Between the trimmed V and J ends, which lost 10 bases and 5 bases, there was a span of 12 bases. This CDR3 reads CAKERLNNEQFF. CDR3 coding DNA: TGTGCCAAAGAACGGCTAAACAATGAGCAGTTCTTC.

This clone was counted between two and nine times. J is TRBJ1-1 and V is TRBV19, with 8 bases matching TRBD1. Per germline, CDR1 LNHDA and CDR2 SQIVND (reference sequence). The CDR3 sequence is 14 residues long. The junction had 6 bases not matched to a gene; V was cut back by 4 bases and J by 5 bases. CDR3 in amino acids: CASSRDRRGTEAFF. CDR3 sequence (DNA): TGTGCCAGTAGTAGGGACAGGAGGGGGACTGAAGCTTTCTTT. Combining the CDR3 with reference TRBV19 and TRBJ1-1 gives the whole variable domain DGGITQSPKYLFRKEGQNVTLSCEQNLNHDAMYWYRQDPGQGLRLIYYSQIVNDFQKGDIAEGYSVSREKKESFPLTVTSAQKNPTAFYLCASSRDRRGTEAFFGQGTRLTVV.

This clone was detected only once. V and J are TRBV28 and TRBJ2-7; TRBD1 might be the D (5 bases). Germline assignment: CDR1 MDHEN and CDR2 SYDVKM. The CDR3 spans 12 residues. V lost 3 bases and J lost 7, with 10 bases in between. DNA of the CDR3: TGTGCCAGCAGTTTTGGGGCGCGGGAGCAGTACTTC. Protein: CASSFGAREQYF.

V is TRBV30 and J is TRBJ2-2; 8 nucleotides line up with TRBD1. V lost 8 bases to trimming and J lost 4 bases; unmatched junction nucleotides: 9. Germline CDR1 GTSNPN, CDR2 SVGIG (reference sequence). The CDR3 has 14 amino acids. The DNA for the CDR3 is TGTGCCGGCCAGACAGGGGTCGGCACCGGGGAGCTGTTTTTT. Translated: CAGQTGVGTGELFF.

In its sample, this clone was seen a few times. The rearrangement joins TRBV23-1 to TRBJ1-1; no reliable D call. TRBV23-1 is an ORF, and what it does is uncertain. CDR3 size: 13 residues. Trimming took off 6 bases at V and 1 base at J, with 9 bases between the two ends. The CDR3 bases are TGCGCCAGCAGCTTCACAGCGAACACTGAAGCTTTCTTT. Residues: CASSFTANTEAFF.

The CDR3 loop is CAWRKYMNTEAFF. Here the CDR3 DNA reads TGTGCCTGGAGGAAGTACATGAACACTGAAGCTTTCTTT. This chain connects TRBV30 to TRBJ1-1, with D hard to call. From germline, CDR1 is GTSNPN and CDR2 SVGIG (reference sequence). V gave up 3 bases and J gave up 0 bases, with 8 bases separating them. The length of the CDR3 is 13 residues.

This clone was observed a handful of times. J is TRBJ2-5 and V is TRBV15; D possibly corresponds to TRBD2 (6 bases). The CDR3 runs 14 residues. Germline V gene lookup returns CDR1 LNHNV and CDR2 YYDKDF (reference sequence). V lost 3 bases and J 0 bases, leaving 8 bases between the germline ends. The CDR3 nucleotides read TGTGCCACCAGCAGTGGAGGGAACCAAGAGACCCAGTACTTC. Translating it yields CATSSGGNQETQYF.

This clone occurred once. CDR3 DNA sequence: TGCAGCGTTGAACTCACAGGGGTGGATTACGAGCAGTACTTC. It codes for CSVELTGVDYEQYF. The V gene is TRBV29-1, the J gene TRBJ2-7, with 7 bases matching TRBD1. Germline-derived CDR1 and CDR2 are SQVTM and ANQGSEA. This CDR3 contains 14 residues. Trimming took 2 bases from V and 4 from J; bases not matched to a gene: 8.

This clone was picked up a small number of times. This chain connects TRBV2 to TRBJ2-1; D gene ambiguous. This CDR3 spans 13 amino acids. The V end was cut by 4 bases, the J end by 5 bases, with 9 bases between. Germline CDR1 is SNHLY and CDR2 is FYNNEI. The CDR3 region is CASSGLEDNEQFF. The CDR3 DNA reads TGTGCCAGCAGTGGGCTAGAAGACAATGAGCAGTTCTTC.

This clone was seen ten or more times. The chain has TRBV11-2 and TRBJ2-3, with 10 bases identical to TRBD2. Germline V CDR1 and CDR2: SGHAT, FQNNGV. V lost 5 bases, J lost 1 base, and 3 bases stayed unmatched. The CDR3 length is 15 residues. The CDR3 loop is CASSPGTSGTDTQYF. The CDR3 DNA reads TGTGCCAGCAGCCCCGGGACTAGCGGCACAGATACGCAGTATTTT. The whole variable domain, remainder taken from reference TRBV11-2 and TRBJ2-3, is EAGVAQSPRYKIIEKRQSVAFWCNPISGHATLYWYQQILGQGPKLLIQFQNNGVVDDSQLPKDRFSAERLKGVDSTLKIQPAKLEDSAVYLCASSPGTSGTDTQYFGPGTRLTVL.

This clone was seen a few times. The gene calls are TRBV29-1 and TRBJ2-7; 9 nucleotides align to TRBD1. V lost 5 bases to trimming and J lost 5 bases; unmatched junction nucleotides: 4. Germline-derived CDR1 and CDR2 are SQVTM and ANQGSEA. The length of the CDR3 is 12 residues. The CDR3 sequence: CSVWDRVHEQYF. CDR3 coding DNA: TGCAGCGTTTGGGACAGGGTCCACGAGCAGTACTTC.

V and J are TRBV11-2 and TRBJ2-2; D is ambiguous. The CDR3 runs 14 residues. V lost 4 bases, J lost 5 bases, and 11 bases lay in between. From germline, CDR1 is SGHAT and CDR2 FQNNGV. The CDR3 spells CASSWGGETGELFF. CDR3 coding DNA: TGTGCCAGCAGCTGGGGTGGGGAAACCGGGGAGCTGTTTTTT. Supplemented by reference TRBV11-2 and TRBJ2-2, the full variable domain reads EAGVAQSPRYKIIEKRQSVAFWCNPISGHATLYWYQQILGQGPKLLIQFQNNGVVDDSQLPKDRFSAERLKGVDSTLKIQPAKLEDSAVYLCASSWGGETGELFFGEGSRLTVL.

Only one count was recorded for this clone. V is TRBV5-1 and J is TRBJ2-3, with D tentatively TRBD1 (6 bases). Trimming cost V 4 bases and J 4 bases, with 16 bases left between them. CDR1 is SGHRS, CDR2 YFSETQ, per germline. The CDR3 consists of 15 residues. The CDR3 is CASSLPTAGADTQYF. CDR3 coding DNA: TGCGCCAGCAGCCTCCCGACCGCAGGGGCAGATACGCAGTATTTT. The complete variable domain, with remaining parts taken from reference TRBV5-1 and TRBJ2-3, reads KAGVTQTPRYLIKTRGQQVTLSCSPISGHRSVSWYQQTPGQGLQFLFEYFSETQRNKGNFPGRFSGRQFSNSRSEMNVSTLELGDSALYLCASSLPTAGADTQYFGPGTRLTVL.

CDR3 sequence (DNA): TGTGCCAGCACCAAACAGGGGGCCGGGGAGCTGTTTTTT. Translated: CASTKQGAGELFF. This chain links TRBV11-3 with TRBJ2-2; TRBD1 agrees at 8 bases. J lost 6 bases, V lost 7 bases, and 4 bases had no gene match. This CDR3 spans 13 amino acids. Per the germline V gene, CDR1 is SGHNT and CDR2 is YENEEA.

The CDR3: CAGRGQGNTEAFF. The CDR3 nucleotides read TGTGCCGGCCGGGGACAGGGTAACACTGAAGCTTTCTTT. The V gene is TRBV30, the J gene TRBJ1-1; 9 nucleotides align to TRBD1. Germline V gene lookup returns CDR1 GTSNPN and CDR2 SVGIG (reference sequence). Unmatched junction bases numbered 6, after V lost 8 bases and J lost 2 bases. The CDR3 totals 13 residues.

The V and J genes are TRBV30 and TRBJ2-5, with TRBD2 identical over 8 bases. J gave up 3 bases and V 5 bases, and 5 bases lay outside the gene matches. The CDR3 is made up of 13 amino acids. Germline assignment: CDR1 GTSNPN and CDR2 SVGIG (reference sequence). The DNA of the CDR3 is TGTGCCTGGCACGGACTAGCAGAAGAGACCCAGTACTTC. Translation: CAWHGLAEETQYF.